This T cell receptor beta chain was captured by sequencing in a study of CD8 T cells in ankylosing spondylitis (dated by TCRdb to the late 2010s). Study-level background: To find TCR variants linked to disease, the study profiled T cell receptor beta repertoires in ankylosing spondylitis patients and healthy donors. In total, the full study cohort was made up of over a hundred healthy donors and 20 to 25 ankylosing spondylitis patients. Peripheral blood samples were taken, and synovial fluid was additionally collected from ankylosing spondylitis patients. Broader findings and caveats from the paper: Some of the motif variants had been reported before in the synovial fluid and blood of reactive arthritis patients, a finding that suggests common disease-initiation mechanisms. Significant enrichment of the disease-linked clones was reported in matched synovial fluid samples from ankylosing spondylitis patients. The disease-linked clones had a CD8+ phenotype and were found at relatively low frequencies in peripheral blood. A TCR beta motif of several highly homologous amino acid variants appeared characteristic of blood from ankylosing spondylitis patients.

The sample was run on an Illumina HiSeq 2500. Quantitative 5'-RACE with molecular barcodes was the method used to prepare the TCR beta libraries. As for the original processing: A new computational method based on a probabilistic model of VDJ rearrangement was used to identify disease-linked TCR variants. TCRdb reprocessed the public reads (quality trimming at Q25 with fastp, clone calling with MiXCR) and kept in-frame beta chains. Rows with a matching CDR3 protein are joined into one entry that keeps the most common DNA and genes. These V and J calls are TCRdb output, not the study's own analysis. The sample table records about 130,000 distinct CDR3 sequences; about 7% of these occur just once. Of the sample, around 11% is held by the ten largest clones. This clonotype was detected ten times or more. There is no known antigen for this receptor. Base quality data are lacking; no much larger clone is found one base away.

The receptor was isolated from a female donor with ankylosing spondylitis or in good health (not recorded which). Sequences were obtained from blood, either unsorted or a sorted T cell fraction (not recorded which).

The DNA sequence reads TGCGCCAGCAGCTTGGGTGGCCGTTTGTCGGAGACCCAGTACTTC. Its protein product is CASSLGGRLSETQYF. The chain is made from TRBV5-1 and TRBJ2-5; the D gene cannot be resolved reliably. V sheds 0 bases and J sheds 5 bases, leaving 14 bases between their ends. The germline V gene gives CDR1 as SGHRS and CDR2 as YFSETQ. Counted from cysteine to phenylalanine, this CDR3 has 15 amino acids. Of all the DNA, just the CDR3 is kept, 45 bases in frame from base 1.